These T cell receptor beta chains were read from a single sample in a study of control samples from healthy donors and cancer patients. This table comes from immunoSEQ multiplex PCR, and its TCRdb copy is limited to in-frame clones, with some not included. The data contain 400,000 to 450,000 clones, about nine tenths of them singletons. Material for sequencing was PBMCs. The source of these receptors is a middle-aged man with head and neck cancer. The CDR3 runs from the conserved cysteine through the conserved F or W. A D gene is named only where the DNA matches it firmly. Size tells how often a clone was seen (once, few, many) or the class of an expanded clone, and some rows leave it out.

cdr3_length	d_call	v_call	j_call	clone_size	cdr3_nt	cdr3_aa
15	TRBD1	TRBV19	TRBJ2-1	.	TGTGCCAGTAGTAGCGACAGGGGAACGCGCAATGAGCAGTTCTTC	CASSSDRGTRNEQFF
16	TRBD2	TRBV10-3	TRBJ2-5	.	TGTGCCATCAGTAGAACTAGCGGGGGATATGAAGAGACCCAGTACTTC	CAISRTSGGYEETQYF
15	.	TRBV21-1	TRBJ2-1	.	TGTGCCAGCCACACTAGAACCTGCTCCTACAATGAGCAGTTCTTC	CASHTRTCSYNEQFF
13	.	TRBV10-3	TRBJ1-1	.	TGTGCCATCAGTGACCTCGGGAACACTGAAGCTTTCTTT	CAISDLGNTEAFF
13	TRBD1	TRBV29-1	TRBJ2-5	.	TGCAGCGTTGAGGACAGGGCCACAGAGACCCAGTACTTC	CSVEDRATETQYF
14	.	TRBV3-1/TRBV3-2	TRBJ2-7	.	TGTGCCAGCAGCCAAGAGCAAGGAACCTACGAGCAGTACTTC	CASSQEQGTYEQYF
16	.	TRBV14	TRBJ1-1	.	TGTGCCAGCAGCCTCAAAAGGAGTTCAGGGAACACTGAAGCTTTCTTT	CASSLKRSSGNTEAFF
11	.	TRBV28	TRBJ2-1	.	TGTGCCAGCAGTGACTTCAATGAGCAGTTCTTC	CASSDFNEQFF
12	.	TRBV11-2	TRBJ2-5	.	TGTGCCAGCAGCTTATCTGAGGAGACCCAGTACTTC	CASSLSEETQYF
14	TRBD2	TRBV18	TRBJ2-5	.	TGTGCCAGCTCGCCTACGGGGGGGCGAGAGACCCAGTACTTC	CASSPTGGRETQYF
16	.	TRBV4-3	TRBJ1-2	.	TGCGCCAGCAGCCTGAACCGGGACAATATCCCATTCGGCTACACCTTC	CASSLNRDNIPFGYTF
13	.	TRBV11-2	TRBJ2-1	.	TGTGCCAGCAGCTTTTACAGGGTCGATGAGCAGTTCTTC	CASSFYRVDEQFF
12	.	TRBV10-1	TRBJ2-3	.	TGCGCCAGCAGCCCCGGAGCGGATACGCAGTATTTT	CASSPGADTQYF
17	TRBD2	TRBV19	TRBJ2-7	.	TGTGCCAGTAGTATCCCCTCGACTAGCGGGAGTTCCCACGAGCAGTACTTC	CASSIPSTSGSSHEQYF
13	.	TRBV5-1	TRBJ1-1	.	TGCGCCAGCAGCCAACAGATGAACACTGAAGCTTTCTTT	CASSQQMNTEAFF
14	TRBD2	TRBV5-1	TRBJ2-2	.	TGCGCCACTCCGGGGGAGGGGAACACCGGGGAGCTGTTTTTT	CATPGEGNTGELFF
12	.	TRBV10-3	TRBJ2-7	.	TGTGCCATCAGTGACAGGGGAAGCGAGCAGTACTTC	CAISDRGSEQYF
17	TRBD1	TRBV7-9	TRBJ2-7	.	TGTGCCAGCAGCCCCCCCGAACCGGGACAGGTTTCCTACGAGCAGTACTTC	CASSPPEPGQVSYEQYF
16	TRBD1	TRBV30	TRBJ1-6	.	TGTGCCTGTACATCACAGGGGGGGCCTACAAGTTCACCCCTCCACTTT	CACTSQGGPTSSPLHF
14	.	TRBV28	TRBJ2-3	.	TGTGCCACCTGTAGCGGTAGAGGCACAGATACGCAGTATTTT	CATCSGRGTDTQYF
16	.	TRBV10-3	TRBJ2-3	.	TGTGCCATCAGTCCCAGGGTACTAGGTGGCACAGATACGCAGTATTTT	CAISPRVLGGTDTQYF
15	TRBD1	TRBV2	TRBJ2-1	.	TGTGCCAGCAGACAGGGGGAGAGCTCCTACAATGAGCAGTTCTTC	CASRQGESSYNEQFF
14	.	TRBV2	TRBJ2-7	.	TGTGCCAGCAGTCGGACAGTCAGCTCCTACGAGCAGTACTTC	CASSRTVSSYEQYF
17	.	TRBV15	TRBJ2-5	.	TGTGCCACCAGCAGCGGTGTGACAGACACTTCGCGTGAGACCCAGTACTTC	CATSSGVTDTSRETQYF
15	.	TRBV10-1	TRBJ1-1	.	TGCGCCAGCAGTGGGGGGACCACAGGGAACACTGAAGCTTTCTTT	CASSGGTTGNTEAFF
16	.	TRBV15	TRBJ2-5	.	TGTGCCACCAGCAGAGATTTGAGGGGGTCGCAAGAGACCCAGTACTTC	CATSRDLRGSQETQYF
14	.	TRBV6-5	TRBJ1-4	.	TGTGCCAGCAGCCCGACAGCGTTAAATGAAAAACTGTTTTTT	CASSPTALNEKLFF
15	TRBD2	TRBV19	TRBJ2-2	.	TGTGCCAGTGTCAGGACTAGATATAACACCGGGGAGCTGTTTTTT	CASVRTRYNTGELFF
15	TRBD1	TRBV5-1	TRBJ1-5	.	TGCGCCAGCAGCTTGGAAACAGGGGAAAATCAGCCCCAGCATTTT	CASSLETGENQPQHF
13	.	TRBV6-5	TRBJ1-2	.	TGTGCCAGCAGTTGGACTCCCAACTATGGCTACACCTTC	CASSWTPNYGYTF
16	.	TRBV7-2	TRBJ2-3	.	TGTGCCAGCAGCTTAAGGACGGACCTTCGCACAGATACGCAGTATTTT	CASSLRTDLRTDTQYF
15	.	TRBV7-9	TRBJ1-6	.	TGTGCCAGCAGCTTGCTAACAGGGTCTGGATCACCCCTCCACTTT	CASSLLTGSGSPLHF
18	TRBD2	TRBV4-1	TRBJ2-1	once	TGCGCCAGCAGCCAAGAAAGGCTAGCGGGAATTTACGACAGTGAGCAGTTCTTC	CASSQERLAGIYDSEQFF
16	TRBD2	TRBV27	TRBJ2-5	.	TGTGCCAGCAGAACTATAGCGGGTGCGAACCAAGAGACCCAGTACTTC	CASRTIAGANQETQYF
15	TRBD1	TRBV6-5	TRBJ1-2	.	TGTGCCAGCAGCGCTGCCGGGACAGGGGGCCGGGGCTACACCTTC	CASSAAGTGGRGYTF
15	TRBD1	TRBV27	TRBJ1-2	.	TGTGCCAGCAGTGTCGGGGAGGGGGCCGGGGATGGCTACACCTTC	CASSVGEGAGDGYTF